This record looks at one TCR beta chain sequence and its context. In the authors' methods: Reference gene primer amplification yielded estimated nucleated cell counts. The protocol was immunoSEQ multiplex PCR, while the TCRdb copy is restricted to in-frame clones and leaves out a portion. V and J calls and clone size follow that table, whereas D and trimming were derived from the DNA. The table lists a few hundred thousand clones, more than 75% of them singletons, with 2% in the top ten. Everyone who took part was 18 to 89 years old, and they came from about two dozen US areas. Participants' reported clinical history set cohort assignment. This specimen comes from a study of blood T cell repertoires in COVID-19. Across the study: From T cells, B-cell-depleted T cells, or PBMCs came the material, which was cDNA or gDNA.

This clonotype originated in a woman aged 55-70 years in a cohort exposed to, infected with or recovered from COVID-19 (not recorded which). The sequencing sample was made of PBMCs or T cells enriched from blood (not recorded which).

CDR3: CASSSPGTGTYEQYF. CDR3 nucleotides: TGTGCCAGCAGTTCCCCCGGGACAGGGACCTACGAGCAGTACTTC. This chain joins TRBV27 and TRBJ2-7; TRBD1 agrees at 9 bases. This CDR3 has 15 amino acids. After removal of 4 bases from V and 2 bases from J, the junction contained 6 bases not matched to a gene. Germline-derived CDR1 and CDR2 are MNHEY and SMNVEV (reference sequence).